The 18 T cell receptor beta chains reported below all come from one sample, sequenced in a study of CXCR3 chemokines and chemotherapy response in bladder cancer. TCRdb recomputed calls from the PCR reads with MiXCR, one row per CDR3 protein. The table has fewer than 3,500 distinct CDR3 sequences, roughly a quarter seen once. Collection of the sample occurred from a patient whose treatment included neoadjuvant chemotherapy. These receptors all come from a human donor with bladder cancer that did not respond to neoadjuvant chemotherapy.

Comments on this clonotype: A far larger clone is off by one base, so a read error is likely. The chain couples TRBV10-3 to TRBJ1-4; perhaps TRBD1 as D (6 bases). The V and J ends lost 3 bases and 2 bases respectively, with 22 bases between them. Per the germline V gene, CDR1 is ENHRY and CDR2 is SYGVKD. The CDR3 has 19 residues. The CDR3 protein is CAISESQGPQRSTNEKLFF. Written as DNA, the CDR3 is TGTGCCATCAGTGAATCTCAGGGGCCCCAGAGGTCCACTAATGAAAAACTGTTTTTT.

The chain is built from TRBV7-2 and TRBJ2-5, with D unresolved. The V gene lost 0 bases and the J gene lost 1 base, with 6 bases spanning the gap. Germline assignment: CDR1 SGHTA and CDR2 FQGNSA. There are 14 residues in the CDR3. The CDR3 reads CASSLAGSQETQYF. CDR3 nucleotide sequence: TGTGCCAGCAGCTTAGCGGGAAGCCAAGAGACCCAGTACTTC.

The rearrangement uses TRBV19 and TRBJ2-2; no definite D call. This CDR3 region has 10 residues. V lost 5 bases to trimming and J lost 6 bases, with 1 base between them. The germline gives CDR1 LNHDA, CDR2 SQIVND (reference sequence). The CDR3 is CASSAGELFF. The CDR3 DNA is TGTGCCAGTAGTGCCGGGGAGCTGTTTTTT.

In its sample, this clonotype ranks as medium-sized (0.01 to 0.1%). This chain joins TRBV18 and TRBJ2-1; 10 bases map to TRBD2. The CDR3 contains 16 residues. The V and J ends lost 4 bases and 3 bases, in that order; junction bases with no gene match: 6. Germline V gene sequence: CDR1 KGHSH, CDR2 LQKENI. The CDR3 reads CASSRSGGTYYNEQFF. The CDR3, as DNA: TGTGCCAGCTCACGTAGCGGGGGGACCTACTACAATGAGCAGTTCTTC.

This clonotype is large within its sample. The V and J genes are TRBV6-2 or TRBV6-3 and TRBJ1-1, with D unclear. The V end lost 2 bases, the J end lost 2 bases, and 12 bases lay between the germline ends. From germline, CDR1 is MNHEY and CDR2 SVGEGT. The CDR3 loop spans 15 amino acids. The CDR3 protein is CASSYARVLNTEAFF. The CDR3 nucleotides read TGTGCCAGCAGTTACGCACGGGTGCTTAACACTGAAGCTTTCTTT.

Judged by abundance, this clonotype is medium-sized. This chain's CDR3 is CASSPTGTGPDTQYF. The CDR3 DNA reads as TGTGCCAGCAGCCCCACTGGGACCGGCCCAGATACGCAGTATTTT. The rearrangement uses TRBV27 and TRBJ2-3; D assignment may be TRBD1 or TRBD2 (5 bases each). Germline V gene sequence: CDR1 MNHEY, CDR2 SMNVEV (reference sequence). The length of the CDR3 is 15 residues. The V and J ends lost 6 bases and 4 bases respectively, with 17 bases between them.

For this clonotype: A far larger clone differs by one base, so this is likely a read error. V is TRBV7-2 and J is TRBJ2-3, with 10 bases identical to TRBD1. This CDR3 has 17 residues. Per germline, CDR1 SGHTA and CDR2 FQGNSA. CDR3 bases: TGTGTCAGCAGCTCCGACCGGGACAGGGGTTGGGTAGATACGCAGTATTTT. Protein: CVSSSDRDRGWVDTQYF.

By proportion, this clonotype is medium-sized. The chain employs TRBV19 and TRBJ2-1, with TRBD1 identical over 10 bases. The CDR3 is 18 amino acids. Per the germline V gene, CDR1 is LNHDA and CDR2 is SQIVND (reference sequence). Trimming cost V 6 bases and J 5 bases; bases outside gene matches: 16. The CDR3 DNA sequence: TGTGCCAGTAGCCAGACAGGGGGCGCGGTGTCGCCACACAATGAGCAGTTCTTC. Translated, it gives CASSQTGGAVSPHNEQFF.

By share, this clonotype ranks as medium-sized. CDR3 loop: CASSLGSSTDTQYF. Here the CDR3 DNA reads TGTGCCAGCAGCTTAGGATCTAGCACAGATACGCAGTATTTT. The chain combines TRBV7-2 with TRBJ2-3; D is unclear. V was trimmed by 1 base and J by 0 bases, leaving 5 bases between them. The CDR3 is made up of 14 amino acids. From germline, CDR1 is SGHTA and CDR2 FQGNSA.

This clonotype was recorded many times. The chain uses TRBV9 and TRBJ1-1, with 8 bases matching TRBD1. V dropped 3 bases and J dropped 5; count of bases not matched to a gene: 9. From germline, CDR1 is SGDLS and CDR2 YYNGEE. The CDR3 is made up of 15 amino acids. CDR3 nucleotides: TGTGCCAGCAGCGCTGTCACAGGGGGGTGGACTGAAGCTTTCTTT. This gives the protein CASSAVTGGWTEAFF.

About this clonotype itself: A much larger clone differs from this one at a single base, so this may be a read error. V and J are TRBV11-2 and TRBJ1-2, with no clear D. CDR3 length: 14 residues. The germline V and J ends were trimmed by 9 bases and 5 bases, with 19 bases remaining between them. Germline V gene sequence: CDR1 SGHAT, CDR2 FQNNGV. CDR3 nucleotide sequence: TGTGCCAGGAGCCGAAGTTCCGGGCTATATGGCTACACCTTC. Its translation is CARSRSSGLYGYTF.

By share, this clonotype ranks as medium-sized (0.01 to 0.1%). This sequence joins TRBV6-6 and TRBJ2-2, with TRBD1 as a possible D gene (5 bases). Trimming left V 8 bases short and J 4 bases short, with 14 bases between. The CDR3 spans 14 residues. Per the germline V gene, CDR1 is MNHNY and CDR2 is SVGAGI (reference sequence). CDR3 bases: TGTGCCAGCGGGCAGGGATTAGGCACCGGGGAGCTGTTTTTT. Amino acids: CASGQGLGTGELFF.

In its sample, this clonotype is medium-sized. V gene TRBV13 combines with J gene TRBJ2-2; 11 bases fit TRBD1. J was trimmed by 5 bases and V by 5 bases; bases with no gene match: 4. This CDR3 has 15 amino acids. The germline CDR1 and CDR2 sequences are PRHDT and FYEKMQ (reference sequence). The CDR3 bases are TGTGCCAGCAGCAGAGGGACAGGGGGAACCGGGGAGCTGTTTTTT. It translates to CASSRGTGGTGELFF.

This clonotype is classed as medium-sized. The V and J genes are TRBV5-6 and TRBJ2-7; D is perhaps TRBD2 (5 bases). Germline CDR1 is SGHDT and CDR2 is YYEEEE. The CDR3 loop spans 16 amino acids. The V end was cut by 4 bases, the J end by 2 bases, with 19 bases between. Here the CDR3 DNA reads TGTGCCAGCAGCCCCGAGGGTACTAGGGTGGCCTACGAGCAGTACTTC. It specifies CASSPEGTRVAYEQYF.

The rearrangement links TRBV7-2 to TRBJ1-5; D gene unclear. CDR1 is SGHTA, CDR2 FQGNSA, per germline. V dropped 1 base and J dropped 10 bases, with 5 bases sitting between them. CDR3 length: 11 residues. CDR3 sequence: CASSLEGPQHF. CDR3 DNA sequence: TGTGCCAGCAGCTTAGAAGGCCCCCAGCATTTT.

This clonotype rates as medium-sized. The V gene is TRBV12-3 or TRBV12-4, the J gene TRBJ1-1; D call uncertain. The CDR3 covers 13 residues. V was trimmed by 2 bases and J by 1 base, leaving 5 bases between them. The CDR3 loop reads CASSLQRNTEAFF. The DNA for the CDR3 is TGTGCCAGCAGTTTACAGAGGAACACTGAAGCTTTCTTT.

Worth noting for this clonotype: A far larger clone is only one base removed, so a read error is likely. This sequence joins TRBV6-2 or TRBV6-3 and TRBJ2-1; 10 bases fit TRBD2. CDR1 is MNHEY and CDR2 is SVGEGT in the germline V gene. The CDR3 extends over 16 amino acids. The CDR3 is CASSFIHSGGYNEQSF. The CDR3 region has the DNA TGTGCCAGCAGTTTTATCCATAGCGGGGGGTACAATGAGCAGTCCTTC.

Of note for this clonotype: The likely explanation is a read error, given a far larger clone one base away. CDR3 sequence reads: CASRNQGNNSSLHF. The CDR3 coding sequence is TGTGCCAGCAGAAACCAGGGGAACAATTCATCCCTCCACTTT. The chain has TRBV7-2 and TRBJ1-6, with D perhaps matching TRBD1 (6 bases). There are 14 residues in the CDR3. CDR1 and CDR2 (germline): SGHTA, FQGNSA.